This T cell receptor beta chain was sequenced in a study of radiotherapy plus CTLA-4 blockade in lung cancer. Sequencing was performed with immunoSEQ multiplex PCR; in TCRdb, only in-frame clones are kept and a portion is missing. The data contain tens of thousands of clones, about 80% of them singletons. The V gene's germline CDR1 is MNHNS and CDR2 SASEGT. There are 15 residues in the CDR3. The V end lost 6 bases, the J end lost 4 bases, and 19 bases lay between the germline ends. The sample consisted of peripheral blood, taken from a patient treated with radiotherapy plus ipilimumab. V is TRBV6-1 and J is TRBJ2-7, with D perhaps TRBD1 (6 bases). This clonotype was obtained from a human donor with non-small cell lung cancer who had a complete response to radiotherapy plus ipilimumab. Written as DNA, the CDR3 is TGTGCCAGCAGCCCTCCCCGGGCAGGGGAATACGAGCAGTACTTC. As protein: CASSPPRAGEYEQYF.